These 10 T cell receptor beta chains were all obtained from the same sample, sequenced in a study of T cells after yellow fever vaccination. TCRdb re-called the 5' RACE reads through MiXCR, storing one row per CDR3 protein. The repertoire holds fewer than 350,000 distinct CDR3 sequences, 3.5% to 4.5% seen once, with approximately 19% in the top ten. The sequenced sample was PBMCs, obtained 15 days after the yellow fever booster vaccination. The receptors were sampled from a man younger than 35 who received the YFV17D yellow fever vaccine.

This clonotype appeared a few times. This chain links TRBV6-5 with TRBJ2-1; D is uncertain. CDR3 length: 14 residues. Trimming stripped 6 bases from V and 0 bases from J, with 9 bases between. CDR1 and CDR2 (germline): MNHEY, SVGAGI. The CDR3 protein is CASSPTGSYNEQFF. The CDR3 DNA sequence: TGTGCCAGCAGCCCTACCGGCTCCTACAATGAGCAGTTCTTC.

This clonotype occurred many times. Relative to the germline gene, one junction end is altered; a read error may explain this. The chain has TRBV7-9 and TRBJ1-1, with a possible D match to TRBD1 (5 bases). The CDR3 is made up of 14 amino acids. CDR1 and CDR2 (germline): SEHNR, FQNEAQ (reference sequence). The CDR3 is CASSLVRGNTEAFF. The DNA of the CDR3 is TGCGCCAGCAGCTTGGTTAGGGGGAACACTGAAGCTTTCTTT.

This clonotype was recorded many times. The chain links TRBV15 to TRBJ2-1, with 12 bases aligning to TRBD2. From germline, CDR1 is LNHNV and CDR2 YYDKDF (reference sequence). The CDR3 consists of 17 residues. J lost 10 bases, V lost 5 bases, and 15 bases had no gene match. CDR3 in amino acids: CATSGGLAGRSNSEQFF. CDR3 sequence (DNA): TGTGCCACCAGCGGCGGACTAGCGGGGAGATCCAATAGCGAGCAGTTCTTC.

This clonotype has ten or more counts. The rearrangement uses TRBV7-6 and TRBJ2-5; 11 nucleotides line up with TRBD2. Trimming took 1 base from V and 5 from J; bases not matched to a gene: 3. Germline CDR1 reads SGHVS; CDR2 reads FNYEAQ. This CDR3 contains 15 residues. The CDR3 DNA follows: TGTGCCAGCAGCTTAGGGGCTAGCGGGGGGGAGACCCAGTACTTC. Encoded protein: CASSLGASGGETQYF.

The rearrangement joins TRBV24-1 to TRBJ1-2; possibly TRBD1 for D (5 bases). V was clipped by 4 bases and J by 8 bases, with 19 bases between them. The CDR3 sequence is 15 residues long. Germline assignment: CDR1 KGHDR and CDR2 SFDVKD. Here the CDR3 reads CATSDPSGGVQGYTF. CDR3 DNA: TGTGCCACCAGTGACCCCTCGGGGGGGGTTCAGGGCTACACCTTC.

This clonotype has ten or more counts. The rearrangement links TRBV6-5 to TRBJ2-2, with 7 bases identical to TRBD2. CDR3 length: 14 residues. Germline CDR1 reads MNHEY; CDR2 reads SVGAGI. The trim removed 5 bases at V and 6 bases at J, leaving 6 bases unmatched. For the CDR3, the DNA is TGTGCCAGCAGTATCCGGACTAGGCCCGGGGAGCTGTTTTTT. Protein sequence: CASSIRTRPGELFF.

This clonotype showed up just a few times. This chain links TRBV5-1 with TRBJ2-3, with D perhaps TRBD1 (6 bases). Trimming removed 4 bases at V and 1 base at J, with 10 bases between. The CDR3 consists of 14 residues. The germline gives CDR1 SGHRS, CDR2 YFSETQ. The CDR3 bases are TGCGCCAGCAGCATCTACAGGGGCACAGATACGCAGTATTTT. Protein sequence: CASSIYRGTDTQYF.

This clonotype was seen only a few times. V usage is TRBV18 and J usage is TRBJ1-1, with D unresolved. The CDR3 is 13 amino acids. V lost 0 bases to trimming and J lost 7 bases, with 9 bases between them. CDR1 KGHSH and CDR2 LQKENI come from the germline V gene. CDR3 in DNA: TGTGCCAGCTCACCACCCGTTAGAGATGAAGCTTTCTTT. Translation: CASSPPVRDEAFF. The entire variable domain, with the rest obtained from reference TRBV18 and TRBJ1-1, is as follows: NAGVMQNPRHLVRRRGQEARLRCSPMKGHSHVYWYRQLPEEGLKFMVYLQKENIIDESGMPKERFSAEFPKEGPSILRIQQVVRGDSAAYFCASSPPVRDEAFFGQGTRLTVV.

This clonotype was recorded a few times. The chain combines TRBV25-1 with TRBJ2-5; possibly TRBD1 for D (5 bases). Germline values: CDR1 MGHDK, CDR2 SYGVNS. Trimming left V 1 base short and J 4 bases short, with 13 bases between. The CDR3 covers 15 residues. The CDR3 DNA sequence: TGTGCCAGCAGTGAATTTAAGGGGCCAGGAGAGACCCAGTACTTC. Protein sequence: CASSEFKGPGETQYF. Variable domain in full (rest from reference TRBV25-1 and TRBJ2-5): EADIYQTPRYLVIGTGKKITLECSQTMGHDKMYWYQQDPGMELHLIHYSYGVNSTEKGDLSSESTVSRIRTEHFPLTLESARPSHTSQYLCASSEFKGPGETQYFGPGTRLLVL.

A few counts support this clonotype. V gene TRBV5-1 combines with J gene TRBJ1-6; D may be TRBD1 (5 bases). The germline V and J ends were trimmed by 4 bases and 7 bases, with 12 bases remaining between them. The CDR3 covers 14 residues. Looked up from germline, CDR1 is SGHRS and CDR2 is YFSETQ. The CDR3 bases are TGCGCCAGCAGCGAGGGACGGTTGAATTCACCCCTCCACTTT. Encoded protein: CASSEGRLNSPLHF.